These 22 T cell receptor beta chains share one sample of origin, sequenced in a study of technical replicates of blood from a few donors. TCRdb keeps only in-frame clones here, not all; method: immunoSEQ multiplex PCR. This table holds approximately 85,000 clones, around 94% found once. Sequencing was performed on T cells isolated from PBMCs. Receptors were obtained from a human donor in good health.

This chain uses TRBV5-1 with TRBJ2-2; D perhaps matches TRBD2 (5 bases). This CDR3 is built from 16 residues. The V and J ends lost 6 bases and 0 bases respectively, with 15 bases between them. The V gene's germline CDR1 is SGHRS and CDR2 YFSETQ. The CDR3, as DNA: TGCGCCAGCACTCTCACGGGATACGCGAACACCGGGGAGCTGTTTTTT. It is translated as CASTLTGYANTGELFF.

The chain links TRBV5-4 to TRBJ2-3; 12 positions match TRBD2. V shed 4 bases and J 10 bases; nucleotides not matched to a gene: 10. The CDR3 extends over 15 amino acids. Germline-derived CDR1 and CDR2 are SGHNT and YYREEE (reference sequence). The CDR3 DNA reads TGTGCCAGCAGCGAGACTAGCGGGGGTTTAGTTGCGCAGTATTTT. It encodes CASSETSGGLVAQYF.

V is TRBV7-9 and J is TRBJ1-1; D is perhaps TRBD1 (5 bases). V lost 5 bases and J lost 3, with 13 bases in between. This CDR3 is built from 14 residues. The germline V gene has CDR1 SEHNR and CDR2 FQNEAQ (reference sequence). CDR3 sequence: CASSPRGGDTEAFF. Here the CDR3 DNA reads TGTGCCAGCAGCCCCCGGGGGGGGGACACTGAAGCTTTCTTT. The variable domain in full, completed from reference TRBV7-9 and TRBJ1-1, reads DTGVSQNPRHKITKRGQNVTFRCDPISEHNRLYWYRQTLGQGPEFLTYFQNEAQLEKSRLLSDRFSAERPKGSFSTLEIQRTEQGDSAMYLCASSPRGGDTEAFFGQGTRLTVV.

This chain joins TRBV2 and TRBJ1-2; 7 nucleotides line up with TRBD1. This CDR3 has 14 amino acids. Trimming removed 4 bases from V and 4 bases from J; junction bases left unmatched: 6. Germline V lookup: CDR1 SNHLY, CDR2 FYNNEI. The CDR3 bases are TGTGCCAGCAGTGCGGGGACAGCCGTCTATGGCTACACCTTC. It yields the protein CASSAGTAVYGYTF. Full variable domain (missing parts from reference TRBV2 and TRBJ1-2): EPEVTQTPSHQVTQMGQEVILRCVPISNHLYFYWYRQILGQKVEFLVSFYNNEISEKSEIFDDQFSVERPDGSNFTLKIRSTKLEDSAMYFCASSAGTAVYGYTFGSGTRLTVV.

The J gene is TRBJ1-1, the V gene TRBV4-1, with D maybe TRBD1 (5 bases). Germline V lookup: CDR1 MGHRA, CDR2 YSYEKL. The germline V and J ends were trimmed by 2 bases and 1 base, with 8 bases remaining between them. The CDR3 totals 14 residues. CDR3 sequence reads: CASSQPDRNTEAFF. In DNA form, the CDR3 reads TGCGCCAGCAGCCAACCTGACAGGAACACTGAAGCTTTCTTT.

The chain combines TRBV7-9 with TRBJ2-7; 7 bases fit TRBD1. Germline trimming cut 6 bases from V and 2 bases from J; bases unmatched to any gene: 4. This CDR3 contains 13 residues. Per germline, CDR1 SEHNR and CDR2 FQNEAQ (reference sequence). The CDR3 loop is CASSTGVPYEQYF. For the CDR3, the DNA is TGTGCCAGCAGTACAGGGGTGCCCTACGAGCAGTACTTC.

This clone has only a few counts. This chain uses TRBV2 with TRBJ1-1; D gene ambiguous. There are 12 residues in the CDR3. Germline values: CDR1 SNHLY, CDR2 FYNNEI. Trimming left V 6 bases short and J 3 bases short, with 8 bases between. CDR3 bases: TGTGCCAGCAGGGGGAGGGACACTGAAGCTTTCTTT. Amino acid sequence: CASRGRDTEAFF.

The gene calls are TRBV6-1 and TRBJ2-7; the D gene is possibly TRBD1 (5 bases). Trimming shortened V by 8 bases and J by 0 bases, and 8 bases separated the two germline ends. The CDR3 consists of 12 residues. CDR1 and CDR2 from the germline V gene are MNHNS and SASEGT. CDR3 nucleotide sequence: TGTGCCAGCCTGACAGTCTCCTACGAGCAGTACTTC. It yields the protein CASLTVSYEQYF.

This clone has only one observation. The chain combines TRBV10-3 with TRBJ2-5; TRBD1 matches 7 bases. Trimming removed 6 bases from V and 5 bases from J; junction bases left unmatched: 15. The CDR3 is 16 amino acids. Germline V gives CDR1 ENHRY, CDR2 SYGVKD. DNA for the CDR3: TGTGCCATCAGCGAAATCTCAACCAGGGGGAGCGAGACCCAGTACTTC. Residues: CAISEISTRGSETQYF.

Worth noting for this clone: The sample has other DNA sequences that encode this CDR3 too. The CDR3 DNA sequence: TGTGCCAGCAGTTACTCAGGGGGTGACGGCTACACCTTC. Encoded protein: CASSYSGGDGYTF. J is TRBJ1-2 and V is TRBV6-5; possible D gene TRBD1, 6 bases. Germline values: CDR1 MNHEY, CDR2 SVGAGI. Trimming left V 0 bases short and J 8 bases short, with 10 bases between. The CDR3 contains 13 residues.

The chain joins TRBV21-1 to TRBJ2-4; TRBD1, the table's D call, was not compared with the DNA. TRBV21-1 is a pseudogene locus. This CDR3 comprises 19 residues. CDR3 in DNA: TGTGCCAGCAGCTACCGGGACAGGGGGCGGAATCGGGCCAAAAACATTCAGTACTTC. Translated, it gives CASSYRDRGRNRAKNIQYF.

J is TRBJ2-1 and V is TRBV6-1; weak D call: TRBD2 (5 bases). This CDR3 comprises 14 residues. V was cut by 0 bases and J by 4 bases, with 7 bases left in between. Germline CDR1 and CDR2: MNHNS and SASEGT. CDR3 DNA sequence: TGTGCCAGCAGTGAAGCCCTAGCTTACAATGAGCAGTTCTTC. Residues: CASSEALAYNEQFF.

For this clone: Other nucleotide sequences from this sample produce the same CDR3. The genes are TRBV28 and TRBJ2-1, with 12 bases matching TRBD2. The V gene's germline CDR1 is MDHEN and CDR2 SYDVKM. The CDR3 contains 13 residues. The ends lost 5 bases at V and 10 bases at J; junction bases unmatched: 3. CDR3 sequence (DNA): TGTGCCAGCAGTCTGACTAGCGGGAGAGAGCAGTTCTTC. This sequence encodes CASSLTSGREQFF.

The gene calls are TRBV2 and TRBJ2-7, with 13 bases that match TRBD2. The CDR3 extends over 13 amino acids. Germline trimming cut 6 bases from V and 6 bases from J; bases unmatched to any gene: 2. The germline gives CDR1 SNHLY, CDR2 FYNNEI. Written as DNA, the CDR3 is TGTGCCAGCAGCGGACTAGCGGGAGTCGAGCAGTACTTC. Its protein is CASSGLAGVEQYF. Variable domain in full (rest from reference TRBV2 and TRBJ2-7): EPEVTQTPSHQVTQMGQEVILRCVPISNHLYFYWYRQILGQKVEFLVSFYNNEISEKSEIFDDQFSVERPDGSNFTLKIRSTKLEDSAMYFCASSGLAGVEQYFGPGTRLTVT.

The chain couples TRBV29-1 to TRBJ2-1, with 10 bases fitting TRBD1. Per germline, CDR1 SQVTM and CDR2 ANQGSEA. There are 14 residues in the CDR3. The trim removed 6 bases at V and 6 bases at J, leaving 8 bases unmatched. The CDR3 DNA reads as TGCAGCGTAACAGGGGACAGGGGAAGCAATGAGCAGTTCTTC. It is translated as CSVTGDRGSNEQFF.

This chain links TRBV4-1 with TRBJ1-1, with a tentative D call TRBD1 (6 bases). Trimming took 6 bases from V and 1 from J, leaving 18 bases between them. The CDR3 spans 16 residues. The germline V gene has CDR1 MGHRA and CDR2 YSYEKL. CDR3 protein: CASSHRDVGENTEAFF. CDR3 in DNA: TGCGCCAGCAGTCACAGGGATGTGGGGGAGAACACTGAAGCTTTCTTT.

The chain employs TRBV11-3 and TRBJ1-2; D remains ambiguous. The V and J ends lost 1 base and 1 base respectively, with 22 bases between them. Germline V lookup: CDR1 SGHNT, CDR2 YENEEA. The length of the CDR3 is 19 residues. DNA for the CDR3: TGTGCCAGCAGCTTAGCTGGGTCGCCAACTACTGAGAGTAACTATGGCTACACCTTC. Protein sequence: CASSLAGSPTTESNYGYTF.

The rearrangement uses TRBV18 and TRBJ2-6; 7 nucleotides match TRBD2. CDR3 length: 15 residues. Germline-derived CDR1 and CDR2 are KGHSH and LQKENI. V was pared by 2 bases and J by 2 bases, with 0 bases of the junction left unmatched. The chain's CDR3 is CASSPGGAGANVLTF. For the CDR3, the DNA is TGTGCCAGCTCACCAGGGGGGGCTGGGGCCAACGTCCTGACTTTC.

The rearrangement joins TRBV18 to TRBJ2-3; D not certain. CDR3 length equals 14 residues. Trimming removed 3 bases from V and 3 bases from J, with 10 bases in between. Germline V gene data show CDR1 as KGHSH and CDR2 as LQKENI. CDR3 nucleotide sequence: TGTGCCAGCTCACCTCGGCGAGCGACAGATACGCAGTATTTT. As protein: CASSPRRATDTQYF.

The gene calls are TRBV6-6 and TRBJ2-7; 8 bases fit TRBD1. The trim removed 5 bases at V and 2 bases at J, leaving 11 bases unmatched. The CDR3 length is 16 residues. Germline V gene data show CDR1 as MNHNY and CDR2 as SVGAGI (reference sequence). In nucleotides, the CDR3 is TGTGCCAGCAGTCTCCGACAGGGGAAAACGGCCTACGAGCAGTACTTC. As protein: CASSLRQGKTAYEQYF.

The table lists this clone with a count of one. The chain couples TRBV11-2 to TRBJ1-2; 11 bases are a match to TRBD1. The germline V gene encodes CDR1 SGHAT and CDR2 FQNNGV. The V segment lost 3 bases and the J segment 4 bases; nucleotides outside the gene matches: 7. CDR3 length: 16 amino acids. Here the CDR3 reads CASSFSPGQGGYGYTF. The CDR3 DNA reads TGTGCCAGCAGCTTCTCGCCGGGACAGGGGGGCTATGGCTACACCTTC.

In nucleotides, the CDR3 is TGTGCCAGCAGCGGCAGGGGGCATTCGACCGGGGAGCTGTTTTTT. Protein: CASSGRGHSTGELFF. This rearrangement joins TRBV6-5 to TRBJ2-2; 8 nucleotides agree with TRBD1. The CDR3 has 15 amino acids. Germline CDR1 MNHEY, CDR2 SVGAGI. Trimming at V came to 6 bases and at J to 5 bases, leaving 8 bases not matched to a gene.